The 23 T cell receptor beta chains below were found in one sample sequenced in a study of CD8 T cells in ankylosing spondylitis. From the 5' RACE reads, TCRdb called clonotypes with MiXCR, one entry per CDR3 protein. The table includes about 130,000 distinct CDR3 sequences, approximately 7.4% detected once. Sequenced: blood, either unsorted or a sorted T cell fraction (not recorded which). Receptors were obtained from a female donor with ankylosing spondylitis or in good health (not recorded which).

This CDR3 reads CSAGPGTSGGVSVGTQYF. The CDR3 DNA sequence: TGCAGTGCCGGCCCCGGGACTAGCGGGGGGGTTTCGGTGGGGACCCAGTACTTC. This chain links TRBV20-1 with TRBJ2-5; 16 bases are a match to TRBD2. The CDR3 loop spans 18 amino acids. With 6 bases clipped from V and 7 bases from J, the junction kept 17 bases outside the gene matches. The germline V gene has CDR1 DFQATT and CDR2 SNEGSKA (reference sequence).

The J gene is TRBJ1-1, the V gene TRBV12-3 or TRBV12-4; D may be TRBD1 (6 bases). V dropped 6 bases and J dropped 5 bases, with 10 bases sitting between them. The length of the CDR3 is 12 residues. The CDR3 spells CASSTGRTEAFF. CDR3 nucleotides: TGTGCCAGCAGCACAGGGAGGACTGAAGCTTTCTTT.

This clonotype has a count of ten or more. The rearrangement joins TRBV30 to TRBJ2-7; 7 bases agree with TRBD1. The germline gives CDR1 GTSNPN, CDR2 SVGIG (reference sequence). This CDR3 is built from 13 residues. V lost 2 bases, J lost 6 bases, and 7 bases stayed unmatched. The CDR3 DNA reads as TGTGCCTGGAGTTTAAACAGGGGTGGCGAGCAGTACTTC. It is translated as CAWSLNRGGEQYF.

This clonotype has at least ten counts. The chain is built from TRBV20-1 and TRBJ2-1; 7 bases map to TRBD1. Losses at the gene ends were 0 bases for V and 3 bases for J; bases not matched to a gene: 8. Germline CDR1 DFQATT, CDR2 SNEGSKA (reference sequence). This CDR3 region has 16 residues. CDR3 nucleotide sequence: TGCAGTGCTAGAGAGTCGACAGGGCAGGTCTACAATGAGCAGTTCTTC. Its translation is CSARESTGQVYNEQFF.

This clonotype was found many times. The chain recombines TRBV27 with TRBJ2-7, with a tentative D call TRBD1 (6 bases). Trimming stripped 4 bases from V and 0 bases from J, with 7 bases between. Germline V CDR1 and CDR2: MNHEY, SMNVEV (reference sequence). The CDR3 is 13 amino acids. In nucleotides, the CDR3 is TGTGCCAGCAGTTACAGGGACTCCTACGAGCAGTACTTC. Translating it yields CASSYRDSYEQYF.

This clonotype came up a few times. This sequence joins TRBV11-1 and TRBJ2-3; D is ambiguous. There are 16 residues in the CDR3. V was clipped by 5 bases and J by 0 bases, with 15 bases between them. Germline loops: CDR1 SGHAT, CDR2 FQDESV (reference sequence). The CDR3 nucleotides are TGTGCCAGCAGCCTAACCGCTTCAACTAGCACAGATACGCAGTATTTT. It codes for CASSLTASTSTDTQYF.

The genes are TRBV6-1 and TRBJ1-6, with unresolved D. This CDR3 has 15 residues. V was trimmed by 7 bases and J by 2 bases, leaving 12 bases between them. Germline loops: CDR1 MNHNS, CDR2 SASEGT. Written as DNA, the CDR3 is TGTGCCAGCAACTATCAGACCGCCTATAATTCACCCCTCCACTTT. This translates into CASNYQTAYNSPLHF.

This clonotype has ten or more counts. J is TRBJ2-1 and V is TRBV15, with TRBD2 matching 10 bases. Germline trimming cut 5 bases from V and 0 bases from J; bases unmatched to any gene: 10. The CDR3 has 18 amino acids. The V gene's germline CDR1 is LNHNV and CDR2 YYDKDF (reference sequence). CDR3 residues: CATSVSGTSAGSYNEQFF. Written as DNA, the CDR3 is TGTGCCACCAGCGTTTCCGGGACTAGCGCCGGCTCCTACAATGAGCAGTTCTTC. The entire variable domain, with the rest obtained from reference TRBV15 and TRBJ2-1, is as follows: DAMVIQNPRYQVTQFGKPVTLSCSQTLNHNVMYWYQQKSSQAPKLLFHYYDKDFNNEADTPDNFQSRRPNTSFCFLDIRSPGLGDTAMYLCATSVSGTSAGSYNEQFFGPGTRLTVL.

The sample holds many counts of this clonotype. The chain employs TRBV12-3 or TRBV12-4 and TRBJ1-2; D may be TRBD1 (6 bases). Trimming left V 5 bases short and J 4 bases short, with 17 bases between. The CDR3 runs to 15 residues. CDR3 nucleotides: TGTGCCAGCAGTCCCCTACAGGGTTCTACCTATGGCTACACCTTC. This translates into CASSPLQGSTYGYTF.

The chain has TRBV7-9 and TRBJ2-1, with D perhaps matching TRBD2 (5 bases). CDR3 size: 12 residues. Germline V gene data show CDR1 as SEHNR and CDR2 as FQNEAQ (reference sequence). V lost 7 bases and J 11 bases, leaving 15 bases between the germline ends. The CDR3 loop is CASTGDYSKQFF. CDR3 coding DNA: TGTGCCAGCACCGGTGACTACTCTAAGCAGTTCTTC.

This clonotype was counted many times. The chain recombines TRBV29-1 with TRBJ1-2; D ambiguous. The germline V gene encodes CDR1 SQVTM and CDR2 ANQGSEA. V lost 3 bases and J lost 1, with 9 bases in between. This CDR3 is 13 amino acids long. CDR3 sequence (DNA): TGCAGCGTTGAGGTGGGGAGTAACTATGGCTACACCTTC. It translates to CSVEVGSNYGYTF.

The V call is TRBV12-3 or TRBV12-4, the J call TRBJ1-5; the match to TRBD1 covers 8 bases. This CDR3 comprises 14 residues. V lost 6 bases and J lost 6; bases outside the gene matches: 7. DNA of the CDR3: TGTGCCAGCAGAGAGGCAGGGGGCGTTCAGCCCCAGCATTTT. Protein product: CASREAGGVQPQHF.

The table lists this clonotype with many counts. The chain uses TRBV4-1 and TRBJ2-7; the D gene could be TRBD1 or TRBD2 (5 bases each). The length of the CDR3 is 13 residues. The germline V and J ends were trimmed by 4 bases and 5 bases, with 12 bases remaining between them. Germline CDR1 and CDR2: MGHRA and YSYEKL. This chain's CDR3 is CASSRPRGDEQYF. The CDR3 DNA reads as TGCGCCAGCAGCCGACCCCGAGGGGACGAGCAGTACTTC.

This clonotype was observed a handful of times. This chain connects TRBV28 to TRBJ2-2; 7 bases match TRBD1. This CDR3 is built from 21 residues. With V trimmed by 3 bases and J by 3 bases, 22 bases remained unmatched. Germline CDR1 MDHEN, CDR2 SYDVKM. In nucleotides, the CDR3 is TGTGCCAGCAGTTTCGAGGGACAGTTCTTTTTCTCGGGTCCGGACACCGGGGAGCTGTTTTTT. Translation gives CASSFEGQFFFSGPDTGELFF.

This clonotype was picked up many times. V gene TRBV20-1 combines with J gene TRBJ2-7; TRBD2 matches 9 bases. Trimming removed 6 bases from V and 7 bases from J; junction bases left unmatched: 16. The CDR3 extends over 15 amino acids. Germline V gene data show CDR1 as DFQATT and CDR2 as SNEGSKA (reference sequence). This CDR3 is CSAQDPGLASREQYF. The DNA for the CDR3 is TGCAGTGCCCAAGACCCGGGACTAGCATCTCGAGAGCAGTACTTC.

Notes on this clonotype: Compared with germline, one end of the junction differs, possibly owing to a read error. This CDR3 reads CATSQDWLAGGYNEQFF. CDR3 sequence (DNA): TGTGCCACCAGCCAAGACTGGCTAGCGGGGGGATACAATGAGCAGTTCTTC. The chain recombines TRBV3-1 with TRBJ2-1, with TRBD2 matching 11 bases. CDR1 and CDR2 (germline): LGHDT, YNNKEL (reference sequence). The CDR3 runs 17 residues.

This clonotype was seen ten or more times. The chain joins TRBV5-1 to TRBJ1-2; D uncertain. The CDR3 covers 14 residues. Germline loops: CDR1 SGHRS, CDR2 YFSETQ. Trimming left V 0 bases short and J 4 bases short, with 10 bases between. CDR3 DNA: TGCGCCAGCAGCTTGGCCGGGCCGACCTATGGCTACACCTTC. It translates to CASSLAGPTYGYTF. Full variable domain (missing parts from reference TRBV5-1 and TRBJ1-2): KAGVTQTPRYLIKTRGQQVTLSCSPISGHRSVSWYQQTPGQGLQFLFEYFSETQRNKGNFPGRFSGRQFSNSRSEMNVSTLELGDSALYLCASSLAGPTYGYTFGSGTRLTVV.

This clonotype was detected ten times or more. The V and J genes are TRBV5-1 and TRBJ2-2; TRBD2 matches 13 bases. Per germline, CDR1 SGHRS and CDR2 YFSETQ. CDR3 length: 16 residues. Losses at the gene ends were 3 bases for V and 4 bases for J; bases not matched to a gene: 3. DNA for the CDR3: TGCGCCAGCAGCTGGGGACTAGCGGGGAGCACCGGGGAGCTGTTTTTT. As protein: CASSWGLAGSTGELFF.

This clonotype was detected ten times or more. The rearrangement uses TRBV11-2 and TRBJ2-1; TRBD2 matches at 7 bases. V lost 0 bases and J lost 7; bases outside the gene matches: 3. CDR1 is SGHAT and CDR2 is FQNNGV in the germline V gene. The CDR3 contains 14 residues. CDR3 amino acids: CASSLDLAENEQFF. The CDR3 DNA reads TGTGCCAGCAGCTTAGATCTAGCGGAGAATGAGCAGTTCTTC.

This clonotype was seen ten or more times. The chain has TRBV3-1 and TRBJ1-4, with 7 positions matching TRBD1. After removal of 1 base from V and 6 bases from J, the junction contained 11 bases not matched to a gene. The CDR3 spans 17 residues. Germline CDR1 is LGHDT and CDR2 is YNNKEL (reference sequence). The DNA of the CDR3 is TGTGCCAGCAGCCAAGTACCCAGGGGGGACTGGGATGAAAAACTGTTTTTT. It is translated as CASSQVPRGDWDEKLFF.

This clonotype showed up many times. This chain links TRBV3-1 with TRBJ1-3; TRBD1 aligns across 10 bases. Per the germline V gene, CDR1 is LGHDT and CDR2 is YNNKEL (reference sequence). The CDR3 extends over 19 amino acids. V shed 0 bases, J shed 0 bases, and the junction held 8 bases outside the gene matches. CDR3 sequence reads: CASSQDRRQGAFSGNTIYF. CDR3 DNA: TGTGCCAGCAGCCAAGATCGGAGACAGGGGGCTTTCTCTGGAAACACCATATATTTT.

This clonotype was seen ten or more times. The CDR3 nucleotides read TGTGCCAGCAGCTTAGCAGGGGAAAGTGGCTACACCTTC. It translates to CASSLAGESGYTF. The chain combines TRBV7-8 with TRBJ1-2, with a tentative D call TRBD1 (5 bases). V lost 0 bases and J lost 7, with 9 bases in between. The CDR3 extends over 13 amino acids. Germline V lookup: CDR1 SGHVS, CDR2 FQNEAQ. The variable domain in full, completed from reference TRBV7-8 and TRBJ1-2, reads GAGVSQSPRYKVAKRGQDVALRCDPISGHVSLFWYQQALGQGPEFLTYFQNEAQLDKSGLPSDRFFAERPEGSVSTLKIQRTQQEDSAVYLCASSLAGESGYTFGSGTRLTVV.

Regarding this clonotype: One end of the junction does not line up with germline, which may come from a read error. The chain links TRBV12-3 or TRBV12-4 to TRBJ2-3, with 7 bases aligning to TRBD2. The CDR3 length is 18 residues. The CDR3 nucleotides are TGTACCAGCAGTTTAAGCCCTAGCGGAACCCTTCGGCCGGATACGCAGTATTTT. It specifies CTSSLSPSGTLRPDTQYF.